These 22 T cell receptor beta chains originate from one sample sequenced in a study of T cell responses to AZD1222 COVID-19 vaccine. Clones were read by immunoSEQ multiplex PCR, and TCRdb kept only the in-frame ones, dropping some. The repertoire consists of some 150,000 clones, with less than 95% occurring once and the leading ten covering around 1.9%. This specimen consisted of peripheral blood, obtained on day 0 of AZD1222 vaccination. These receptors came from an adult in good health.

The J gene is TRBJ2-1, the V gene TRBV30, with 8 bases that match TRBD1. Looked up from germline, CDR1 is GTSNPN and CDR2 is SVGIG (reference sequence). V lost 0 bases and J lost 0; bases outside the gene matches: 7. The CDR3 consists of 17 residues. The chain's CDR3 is CAWSVLRQGSSYNEQFF. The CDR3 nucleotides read TGTGCCTGGAGTGTACTCCGACAGGGGAGCTCCTACAATGAGCAGTTCTTC.

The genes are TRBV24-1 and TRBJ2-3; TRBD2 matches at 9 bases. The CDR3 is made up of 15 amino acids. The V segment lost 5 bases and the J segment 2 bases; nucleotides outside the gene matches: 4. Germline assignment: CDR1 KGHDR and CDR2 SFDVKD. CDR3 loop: CATSAVAGVTDTQYF. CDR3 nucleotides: TGTGCCACCAGTGCTGTAGCGGGGGTCACAGATACGCAGTATTTT.

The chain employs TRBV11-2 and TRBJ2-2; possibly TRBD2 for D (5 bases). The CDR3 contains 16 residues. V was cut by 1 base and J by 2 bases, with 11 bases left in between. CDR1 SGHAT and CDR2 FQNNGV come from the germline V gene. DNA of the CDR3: TGTGCCAGCAGCTTAGGCCCAGGAGGAAACACCGGGGAGCTGTTTTTT. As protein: CASSLGPGGNTGELFF.

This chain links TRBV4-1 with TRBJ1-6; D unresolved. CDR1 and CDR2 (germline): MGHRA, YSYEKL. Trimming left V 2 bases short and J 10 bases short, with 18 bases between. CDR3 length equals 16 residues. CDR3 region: CASSQSALRARSPLHF. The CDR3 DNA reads TGCGCCAGCAGCCAATCCGCACTCCGGGCGAGATCACCCCTCCACTTT.

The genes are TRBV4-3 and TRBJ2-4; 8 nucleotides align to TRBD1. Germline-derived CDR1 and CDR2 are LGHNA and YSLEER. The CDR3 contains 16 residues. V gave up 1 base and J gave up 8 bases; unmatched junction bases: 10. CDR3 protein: CASSQGATGVRDIQYF. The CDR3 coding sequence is TGCGCCAGCAGCCAAGGGGCGACAGGGGTTCGTGACATTCAGTACTTC.

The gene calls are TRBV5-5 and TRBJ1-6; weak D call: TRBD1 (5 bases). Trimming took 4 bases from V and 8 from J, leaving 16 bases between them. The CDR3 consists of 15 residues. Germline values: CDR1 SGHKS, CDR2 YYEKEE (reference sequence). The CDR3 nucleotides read TGTGCCAGCAGCCGGGACGGATCTAATTATTCACCCCTCCACTTT. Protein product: CASSRDGSNYSPLHF.

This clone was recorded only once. The CDR3 coding sequence is TGTGCCAGCAGCTTTTCGGGATCCTACGAGCAGTACTTC. Translation: CASSFSGSYEQYF. This chain links TRBV5-8 with TRBJ2-7, with a possible D match to TRBD2 (5 bases). The CDR3 sequence is 13 residues long. V lost 2 bases and J lost 1, with 7 bases in between. Germline CDR1 is SGHTS and CDR2 is YDEGEE.

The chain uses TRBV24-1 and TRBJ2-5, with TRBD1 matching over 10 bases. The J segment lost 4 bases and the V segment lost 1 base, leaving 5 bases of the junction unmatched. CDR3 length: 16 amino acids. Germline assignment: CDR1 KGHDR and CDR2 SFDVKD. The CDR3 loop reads CATSDFPDRGAETQYF. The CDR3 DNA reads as TGTGCCACCAGTGATTTTCCGGACAGGGGGGCAGAGACCCAGTACTTC.

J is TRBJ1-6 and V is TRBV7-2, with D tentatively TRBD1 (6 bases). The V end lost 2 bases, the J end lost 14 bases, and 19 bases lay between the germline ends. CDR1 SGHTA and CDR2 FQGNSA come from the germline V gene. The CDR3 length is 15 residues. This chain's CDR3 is CASSLRSQGPLSLHF. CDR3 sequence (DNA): TGTGCCAGCAGCTTAAGGTCACAGGGCCCTTTGTCCCTCCACTTT.

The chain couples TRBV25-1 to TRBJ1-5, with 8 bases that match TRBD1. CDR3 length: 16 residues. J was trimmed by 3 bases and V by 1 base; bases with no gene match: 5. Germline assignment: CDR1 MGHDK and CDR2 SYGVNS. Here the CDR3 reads CASSESRTGINQPQHF. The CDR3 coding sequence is TGTGCCAGCAGTGAATCCCGGACAGGGATCAATCAGCCCCAGCATTTT.

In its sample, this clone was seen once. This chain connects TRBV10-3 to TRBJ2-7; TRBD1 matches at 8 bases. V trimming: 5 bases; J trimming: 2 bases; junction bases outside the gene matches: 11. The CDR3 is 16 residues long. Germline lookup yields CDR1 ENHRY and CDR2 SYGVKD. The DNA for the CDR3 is TGTGCCATCAGTCAAAGTTTATCGACAGGGGCCTACGAGCAGTACTTC. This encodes CAISQSLSTGAYEQYF.

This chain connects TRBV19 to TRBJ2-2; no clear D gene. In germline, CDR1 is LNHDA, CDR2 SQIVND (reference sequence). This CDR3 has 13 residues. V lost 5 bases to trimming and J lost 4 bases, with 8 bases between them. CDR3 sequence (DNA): TGTGCCAGTAGTCCCCGACTCACCGGGGAGCTGTTTTTT. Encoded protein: CASSPRLTGELFF.

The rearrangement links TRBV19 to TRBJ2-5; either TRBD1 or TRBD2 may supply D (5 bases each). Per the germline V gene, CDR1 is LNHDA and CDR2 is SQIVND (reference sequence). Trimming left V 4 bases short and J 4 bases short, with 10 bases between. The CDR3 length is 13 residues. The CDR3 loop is CASSSAGTETQYF. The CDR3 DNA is TGTGCCAGTAGTAGCGCAGGGACAGAGACCCAGTACTTC.

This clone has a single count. For the CDR3, the DNA is TGTGCCACCACTTTAGTAGTCCAGGGGCGCGGCTACAATGAGCAGTTCTTC. It translates to CATTLVVQGRGYNEQFF. The V and J genes are TRBV2 and TRBJ2-1; tentative D call: TRBD1 (6 bases). V lost 10 bases and J lost 3, with 25 bases in between. Germline V gene lookup returns CDR1 SNHLY and CDR2 FYNNEI. The CDR3 sequence is 17 residues long.

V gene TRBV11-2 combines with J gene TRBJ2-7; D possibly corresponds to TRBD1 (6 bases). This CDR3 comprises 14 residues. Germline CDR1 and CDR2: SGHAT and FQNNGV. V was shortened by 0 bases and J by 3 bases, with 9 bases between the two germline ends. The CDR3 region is CASSLDTGSYEQYF. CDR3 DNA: TGTGCCAGCAGCTTAGATACAGGGAGCTACGAGCAGTACTTC. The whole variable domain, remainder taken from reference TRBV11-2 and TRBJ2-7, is EAGVAQSPRYKIIEKRQSVAFWCNPISGHATLYWYQQILGQGPKLLIQFQNNGVVDDSQLPKDRFSAERLKGVDSTLKIQPAKLEDSAVYLCASSLDTGSYEQYFGPGTRLTVT.

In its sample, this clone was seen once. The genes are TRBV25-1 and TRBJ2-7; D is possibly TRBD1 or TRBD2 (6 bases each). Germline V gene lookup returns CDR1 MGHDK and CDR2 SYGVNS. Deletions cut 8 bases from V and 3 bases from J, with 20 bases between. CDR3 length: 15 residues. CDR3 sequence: CASARRGLSFYEQYF. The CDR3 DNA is TGTGCCAGCGCAAGACGGGGGCTCTCGTTCTACGAGCAGTACTTC.

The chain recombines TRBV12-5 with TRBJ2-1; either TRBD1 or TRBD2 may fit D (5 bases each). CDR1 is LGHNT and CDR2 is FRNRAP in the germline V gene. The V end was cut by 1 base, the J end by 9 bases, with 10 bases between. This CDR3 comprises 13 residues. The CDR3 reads CASGLGGTFEQFF. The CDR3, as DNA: TGTGCTAGTGGTTTGGGTGGGACCTTTGAGCAGTTCTTC.

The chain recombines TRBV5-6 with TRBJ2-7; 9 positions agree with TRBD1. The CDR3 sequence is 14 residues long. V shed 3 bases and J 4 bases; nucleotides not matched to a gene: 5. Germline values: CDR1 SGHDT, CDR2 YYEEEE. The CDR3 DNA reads TGTGCCAGCAGCTGGCGACAGGGGGGTTACGAGCAGTACTTC. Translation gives CASSWRQGGYEQYF.

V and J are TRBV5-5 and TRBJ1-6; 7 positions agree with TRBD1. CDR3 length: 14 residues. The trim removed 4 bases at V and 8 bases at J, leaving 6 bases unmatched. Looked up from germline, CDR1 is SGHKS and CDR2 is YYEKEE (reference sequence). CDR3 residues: CASSHRQGDSPLHF. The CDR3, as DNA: TGTGCCAGCAGCCATCGACAGGGAGATTCACCCCTCCACTTT.

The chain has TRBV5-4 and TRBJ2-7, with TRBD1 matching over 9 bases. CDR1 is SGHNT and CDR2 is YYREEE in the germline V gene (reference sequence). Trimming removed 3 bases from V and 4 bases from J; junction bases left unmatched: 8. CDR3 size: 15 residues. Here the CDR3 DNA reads TGTGCCAGCAGCTCCCCACAGGGGGCTTTATACGAGCAGTACTTC. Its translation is CASSSPQGALYEQYF.

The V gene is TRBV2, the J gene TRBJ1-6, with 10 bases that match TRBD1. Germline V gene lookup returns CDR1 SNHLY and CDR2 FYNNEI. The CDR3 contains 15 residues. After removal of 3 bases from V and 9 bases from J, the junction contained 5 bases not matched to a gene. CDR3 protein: CASSEDRGFGSPLHF. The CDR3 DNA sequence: TGTGCCAGCAGTGAGGACAGGGGGTTCGGTTCACCCCTCCACTTT.

The CDR3 loop reads CASSQDTTDEQFF. CDR3 nucleotide sequence: TGTGCCAGCAGCCAAGATACGACAGATGAGCAGTTCTTC. The rearrangement links TRBV3-1 (or the pseudogene TRBV3-2) to TRBJ2-1, with D possibly TRBD1 on 5 matching bases. The CDR3 is made up of 13 amino acids. Germline V gene lookup returns CDR1 LGHDT and CDR2 YNNKEL (reference sequence). With 0 bases removed from V and 8 bases from J, the gap between germline ends came to 8 bases.